This entry is about one T cell receptor beta chain. Its antigen is still unknown. Per-base quality was not reported, and no clone a single base away is much larger than it. Genomic DNA was extracted from sorted cells for sequencing of the TCRbeta CDR3 region. The immunoSEQ Assay was used to sequence the TCRbeta CDR3 regions. Not all clones reach the TCRdb copy of this immuneACCESS table, which keeps in-frame sequences only. Checked studies attribute under half of the gap to unresolved V genes and leave the rest unexplained. For this sample the table gives fewer than 13,000 clones, of which roughly 80% were detected only once. 21% of the sample comes from the top ten. The data are from a study of OX40 agonist ivuxolimab in advanced cancers. For context, the study as a whole: Ivuxolimab was an agonistic, fully human IgG2 monoclonal antibody directed against OX40 (CD134), a costimulatory receptor. Patients were allowed to have had prior anti-PD-1, anti-PD-L1 or anti-CTLA-4 therapy, and around 43% of the dose-escalation patients had been treated with checkpoint inhibitors. Intravenous ivuxolimab was administered to patients every 2 weeks at six dose levels: 0.01, 0.1, 0.3, 1.5, 3 and 10 mg/kg. Three dose-escalation patients achieved partial responses, one with hepatocellular carcinoma and two with cutaneous melanoma. The paper covers the monotherapy dose-escalation part of the phase I ivuxolimab trial, which included N of about 56 patients. Among the 52 dose-escalation patients, about 19 had hepatocellular carcinoma, approximately 15 melanoma, 9 renal cell carcinoma and 9 head and neck cancer. Peripheral TCRbeta sequencing aimed to test whether ivuxolimab altered TCR sequence diversity and caused clonal T-cell expansion. A male proportion of around 81% and a mean age of approximately 62 years, ranging from 23 to 79, were recorded for the dose-escalation cohort.

The V end loses 2 bases and the J end loses 2 bases, and a stretch of 12 bases separates them. Based on the germline V gene, the CDR1 and CDR2 sequences are MDHEN and SYDVKM. From the cysteine through the phenylalanine, the CDR3 covers 15 amino acids. This entry keeps only the CDR3 DNA: 45 bases, framed from base 1. Overall study outcomes, separate from this receptor: At doses of 0.1 to 3.0 mg/kg, clonal expansion of both CD4+ and CD8+ T cells in blood was seen between baseline and week 6. Low levels of normalized T-cell clonal expansion were also shown by some nonresponding patients. The antigen specificity of the clonally expanded peripheral T cells was not determined. After ivuxolimab, expanded clones were on average more numerous among CD8+ T cells than among CD4+ T cells. Partial responders in the 0.1-3.0 mg/kg groups had among the lowest normalized peripheral clonal expansion, especially among CD8+ T cells.

Patients with a history of autoimmune disease or receiving systemic immunosuppression were excluded from the trial. Peripheral blood for TCR sequencing was collected from all dose cohorts at baseline, on cycle 4 day 1, and on cycle 7 day 1. The samples were taken from a phase I, first-in-human, multicenter, open-label dose-escalation trial of ivuxolimab. Adults with locally advanced or metastatic melanoma, renal cell carcinoma, hepatocellular carcinoma or head and neck squamous cell carcinoma were enrolled in the trial. Before TCR sequencing, CD4+ and CD8+ T cells were separately sorted from peripheral blood.

Here the sequenced sample was CD4+ or CD8+ T cells sorted from blood, taken in a trial of the OX40 agonist ivuxolimab. This clonotype originated in an adult with an advanced solid tumor such as melanoma, head and neck, liver or kidney cancer. The V and J genes are TRBV28 and TRBJ2-5; a tentative D match to TRBD1 spans 5 bases. The CDR3 protein sequence reads: CASSLPWTSQETQYF. The nucleotides read TGTGCCAGCAGTTTACCTTGGACATCTCAAGAGACCCAGTACTTC.